This is a list of T cell receptor beta chains from one sample in a study of vaccination and CD4 T cells after COVID-19. TCRdb redid the calling of the PCR reads with MiXCR, one entry per CDR3 protein. The profile shows around 6,100 distinct CDR3 sequences, about two fifths of them singletons. Their recognized antigens are unknown. The sequenced sample was CD4+ T cells from blood, cultured in vitro. These receptors were collected from a human donor in good health. CDR3s include the opening cysteine and the closing phenylalanine or tryptophan. Each record gives: J gene, clone size, V gene, D gene, CDR3 protein, CDR3 DNA. D genes are given only for firm matches. Some rows mark clone size as missing; the rest say once, few, many or name a class of expanded clone.

TRBJ1-2 | NA | TRBV7-3 | TRBD1 | CASSLLGTGVGYTF | TGTGCCAGCAGCTTACTTGGGACAGGGGTTGGCTACACCTTC
TRBJ2-3 | few | TRBV6-1 | NA | CASSDRSRSTDTQYF | TGTGCCAGCAGTGATAGGAGCCGTAGCACAGATACGCAGTATTTT
TRBJ1-1 | few | TRBV10-1 | NA | CASTRSLTENTEAFF | TGCGCCAGCACTCGGTCCTTAACAGAGAACACTGAAGCTTTCTTT
TRBJ2-7 | few | TRBV6-5 | NA | CASSYQGLYEQYF | TGTGCCAGCAGTTACCAGGGATTATACGAGCAGTACTTC
TRBJ2-7 | few | TRBV10-1 | NA | CASNPLLEQYF | TGCGCCAGCAATCCCCTCCTCGAGCAGTACTTC
TRBJ2-5 | NA | TRBV25-1 | NA | CASSLNPPSDSETQYF | TGTGCCAGCAGTCTAAACCCTCCCTCGGACAGCGAGACCCAGTACTTC
TRBJ1-1 | NA | TRBV20-1 | NA | CSARHPAGNTEAFF | TGCAGTGCTAGACACCCGGCAGGGAACACTGAAGCTTTCTTT
TRBJ1-2 | medium-sized | TRBV7-3 | NA | CASSPDRNYGYTF | TGTGCCAGCAGCCCGGACAGAAACTATGGCTACACCTTC
TRBJ1-1 | NA | TRBV7-9 | NA | CASSFLVNTEAFF | TGTGCCAGCAGCTTCCTGGTGAACACTGAAGCTTTCTTT
TRBJ1-6 | medium-sized | TRBV27 | NA | CASSLKQGTSPLHF | TGTGCCAGCAGTTTAAAACAGGGTACTTCACCCCTCCACTTT
TRBJ2-3 | NA | TRBV7-3 | TRBD1 | CASSLGTGSTDTQYF | TGTGCCAGCAGCTTAGGGACAGGGAGCACAGATACGCAGTATTTT
TRBJ2-5 | NA | TRBV7-2 | TRBD2 | CASSLIAGESGETQYF | TGTGCCAGCAGCTTAATAGCGGGGGAGTCTGGGGAGACCCAGTACTTC
TRBJ1-5 | few | TRBV20-1 | NA | CSASTRWGRLLQPQHF | TGCAGTGCTAGCACTAGGTGGGGGAGACTCCTCCAGCCCCAGCATTTT
TRBJ2-3 | NA | TRBV6-1 | NA | CASSEAGLSDTQYF | TGTGCCAGCAGTGAGGCGGGGCTTTCAGATACGCAGTATTTT
TRBJ1-2 | few | TRBV12-3/TRBV12-4 | NA | CASSPAENYGYTF | TGTGCCAGCAGCCCAGCCGAAAACTATGGCTACACCTTC
TRBJ1-6 | NA | TRBV6-5 | NA | CASSYSGPEGSPLHF | TGTGCCAGCAGTTACTCGGGCCCTGAGGGTTCACCCCTCCACTTT
TRBJ2-3 | NA | TRBV5-1 | NA | CASSLAGEDTQYF | TGCGCCAGCAGCTTGGCAGGGGAGGATACGCAGTATTTT
TRBJ1-5 | few | TRBV6-1 | TRBD1 | CASSPRDRQPQHF | TGTGCCAGCAGTCCCCGGGACAGGCAGCCCCAGCATTTT
TRBJ1-2 | NA | TRBV25-1 | NA | CASSELSEGYGYTF | TGTGCCAGCAGTGAATTGTCCGAGGGATATGGCTACACCTTC
TRBJ1-1 | NA | TRBV19 | TRBD1 | CASDRGQGVDTEAFF | TGTGCCAGTGACCGGGGACAGGGGGTGGACACTGAAGCTTTCTTT
TRBJ1-5 | few | TRBV10-2 | TRBD1 | CASNDRGLQPQHF | TGCGCCAGCAACGACAGGGGGCTTCAGCCCCAGCATTTT
TRBJ2-7 | few | TRBV7-9 | TRBD2 | CASSLDSGGYSYEQYF | TGTGCCAGCAGCTTAGATTCGGGAGGGTACTCCTACGAGCAGTACTTC
TRBJ1-2 | NA | TRBV4-2 | TRBD1 | CASSLLGQGNGYTF | TGTGCCAGCAGCCTGTTGGGACAGGGTAATGGCTACACCTTC
TRBJ1-1 | NA | TRBV6-5 | TRBD1 | CASSYYGQGPNTEAFF | TGTGCCAGCAGTTACTACGGACAGGGCCCGAACACTGAAGCTTTCTTT
TRBJ1-5 | few | TRBV6-1 | NA | CASNADSQPQHF | TGTGCCAGCAACGCGGACAGTCAGCCCCAGCATTTT
TRBJ1-5 | NA | TRBV12-3/TRBV12-4 | NA | CASTPQVRDQPQHF | TGTGCCAGCACCCCGCAAGTAAGGGATCAGCCCCAGCATTTT
TRBJ2-1 | few | TRBV27 | NA | CASSLDRWDEQFF | TGTGCCAGCAGTTTAGACAGGTGGGATGAGCAGTTCTTC
TRBJ2-3 | few | TRBV29-1 | NA | CSVVLAEMGTDTQYF | TGCAGCGTTGTATTAGCGGAAATGGGCACAGATACGCAGTATTTT
TRBJ1-1 | NA | TRBV20-1 | NA | CSASEAEAFF | TGCAGTGCTAGCGAAGCAGAAGCTTTCTTT
TRBJ1-1 | few | TRBV6-5 | TRBD1 | CASSLSDRGQMYRAEAFF | TGTGCCAGCAGTTTATCGGACAGGGGGCAAATGTATCGAGCTGAAGCTTTCTTT
TRBJ1-1 | few | TRBV6-1 | NA | CASRESNTEAFF | TGTGCCAGCAGAGAGTCGAACACTGAAGCTTTCTTT
TRBJ1-6 | NA | TRBV19 | NA | CASTGADNSPLHF | TGTGCCAGTACAGGGGCAGATAATTCACCCCTCCACTTT
TRBJ1-2 | few | TRBV29-1 | NA | CSAPLEGAYGYTF | TGCAGCGCCCCGTTGGAAGGTGCCTATGGCTACACCTTC
TRBJ1-2 | few | TRBV12-3/TRBV12-4 | TRBD1 | CASRAGTGQGGYTF | TGTGCCAGCAGGGCCGGGACAGGGCAGGGTGGCTACACCTTC
TRBJ2-2 | few | TRBV7-6 | TRBD2 | CASSLAGLADTGELFF | TGTGCCAGCAGCTTAGCGGGACTAGCGGACACCGGGGAGCTGTTTTTT